This T cell receptor (beta chain) appears in the sequencing data of a study of human T cells and chemical hapten exposure. Study information: Patients' scalps got diphenylcyclopropenone weekly throughout the approximately 25-week study.

Indicated time point: pre-sensitization, week 0. Treatment described: therapeutic diphenylcyclopropenone sensitization with weekly scalp DPC. TCRdb used MiXCR to reprocess the RACE reads, holding one entry per CDR3 protein. The profile shows fewer than 200,000 distinct CDR3 sequences, 30% of them singletons. The receptor was derived from a woman in her twenties or thirties with alopecia areata. Some clones in this sample may be carry-over from other donors' samples. This material consisted of whole blood, taken in connection with sensitization to the hapten diphenylcyclopropenone (DPC).

This chain's CDR3 is CASSSGGTYGYTF. The CDR3 nucleotides are TGTGCCAGCAGTTCAGGGGGGACTTATGGCTACACCTTC. The chain links TRBV27 to TRBJ1-2; 7 positions match TRBD1. The CDR3 loop spans 13 amino acids. J lost 5 bases, V lost 4 bases, and 4 bases had no gene match. Germline V CDR1 and CDR2: MNHEY, SMNVEV (reference sequence).